This T cell receptor beta chain was recorded in a study of T cells in Graves' hyperthyroidism and ophthalmopathy. Amplified TCR beta CDR3 regions derived from RNA transcripts. The HTBI primer set drove a first-round RT-PCR of the TCR CDR3. Each CDR3 protein is one row after TCRdb ran MiXCR on the multiplex PCR reads. The sample carries over 250,000 distinct CDR3 sequences, roughly 20% recorded once. The CDR3 spans 15 residues. Germline trimming cut 4 bases from V and 1 base from J; bases unmatched to any gene: 6. Germline V CDR1 and CDR2: SGHTS, YDEGEE. This clonotype has a count of ten or more. The rearrangement uses TRBV5-8 and TRBJ1-1; the match to TRBD1 covers 8 bases. Sequencing input: blood. This receptor was identified in a man in his thirties or forties with Graves' ophthalmopathy. Written as DNA, the CDR3 is TGTGCCAGCAGCCTCCGGACAGGGTCGAACACTGAAGCTTTCTTT. Its translation is CASSLRTGSNTEAFF.